This is a list of T cell receptor beta chains from one sample in a study of T cell responses to AZD1222 COVID-19 vaccine. Data came from immunoSEQ multiplex PCR; TCRdb stores just in-frame clones and leaves some out. The sample includes about 93,000 clones, 80% to 90% seen only once; the top ten take more than 6%. Sequencing used peripheral blood, obtained on day 0 of AZD1222 vaccination. These receptors originate from an adult in good health. Each CDR3 is given with its conserved first and last residue. A D gene is named only where the DNA matches it firmly. Not every row has a clone size; where given, it reads once, few, many or a size class.

d_call: TRBD2; clone_size: -; j_call: TRBJ2-7; v_call: TRBV7-8; cdr3_nt: TGTGCCAGCAGCCCGGGACTAGCGGGAGGGAACGAGCAGTACTTC; cdr3_aa: CASSPGLAGGNEQYF
d_call: -; clone_size: -; j_call: TRBJ2-3; v_call: TRBV4-1; cdr3_nt: TGCGCCAGCAGCCAAGTAAGAGACACGGATACGCAGTATTTT; cdr3_aa: CASSQVRDTDTQYF
d_call: TRBD1; clone_size: -; j_call: TRBJ2-2; v_call: TRBV19; cdr3_nt: TGTGCCAGTAGTAAAGGGACAGAAAACACCGGGGAGCTGTTTTTT; cdr3_aa: CASSKGTENTGELFF
d_call: -; clone_size: -; j_call: TRBJ1-6; v_call: TRBV11-2; cdr3_nt: TGTGCCAGCAGCTTTTTAGGCCGCAGGTCACCCCTCCACTTT; cdr3_aa: CASSFLGRRSPLHF
d_call: -; clone_size: -; j_call: TRBJ2-4; v_call: TRBV7-2; cdr3_nt: TGTGCCAGCAGCTTGCCCAGGCGCGACAAAAACATTCAGTACTTC; cdr3_aa: CASSLPRRDKNIQYF
d_call: -; clone_size: few; j_call: TRBJ1-1; v_call: TRBV13; cdr3_nt: TGTGCCAGCAGCCCCCAGTGGGGTCGCACTGAAGCTTTCTTT; cdr3_aa: CASSPQWGRTEAFF
d_call: -; clone_size: once; j_call: TRBJ2-1; v_call: TRBV18; cdr3_nt: TGTGCCAGCTCACCACCGTCCCCTCGGGAGCAGTTCTTC; cdr3_aa: CASSPPSPREQFF
d_call: -; clone_size: -; j_call: TRBJ1-1; v_call: TRBV20-1; cdr3_nt: TGCAGTGGGGGGCCGAACGTAGTAGCTTTCTTT; cdr3_aa: CSGGPNVVAFF
d_call: TRBD1; clone_size: -; j_call: TRBJ2-5; v_call: TRBV6-2/TRBV6-3; cdr3_nt: TGTGCCAGCAGCTCCCGGGACAGGGGGGGGACCCAGTACTTC; cdr3_aa: CASSSRDRGGTQYF
d_call: TRBD2; clone_size: -; j_call: TRBJ2-5; v_call: TRBV19; cdr3_nt: TGTGCCACAACCCCGGGACTAGCGGGAGGCTCCATGGCGGCCCAGTACTTC; cdr3_aa: CATTPGLAGGSMAAQYF
d_call: -; clone_size: -; j_call: TRBJ1-1; v_call: TRBV18; cdr3_nt: TGTGCCAGCTCACCACACCCCCGGGGGACTGAAGCTTTCTTT; cdr3_aa: CASSPHPRGTEAFF
d_call: -; clone_size: -; j_call: TRBJ1-2; v_call: TRBV4-1; cdr3_nt: TGCGCCAGCAGCCAAGAAACGAGGAACTATGGCTACACCTTC; cdr3_aa: CASSQETRNYGYTF